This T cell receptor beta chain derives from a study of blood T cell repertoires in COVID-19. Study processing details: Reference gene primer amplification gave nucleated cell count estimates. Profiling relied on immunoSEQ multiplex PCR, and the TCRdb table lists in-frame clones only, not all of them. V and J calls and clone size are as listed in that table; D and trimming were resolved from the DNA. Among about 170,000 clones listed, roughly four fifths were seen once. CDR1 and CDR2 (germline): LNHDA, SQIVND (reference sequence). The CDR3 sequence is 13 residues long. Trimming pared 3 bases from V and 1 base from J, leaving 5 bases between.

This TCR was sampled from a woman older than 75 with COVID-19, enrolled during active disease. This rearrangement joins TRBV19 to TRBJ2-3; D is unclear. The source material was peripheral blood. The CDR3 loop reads CASSMARTDTQYF. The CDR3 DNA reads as TGTGCCAGTAGTATGGCACGCACAGATACGCAGTATTTT.